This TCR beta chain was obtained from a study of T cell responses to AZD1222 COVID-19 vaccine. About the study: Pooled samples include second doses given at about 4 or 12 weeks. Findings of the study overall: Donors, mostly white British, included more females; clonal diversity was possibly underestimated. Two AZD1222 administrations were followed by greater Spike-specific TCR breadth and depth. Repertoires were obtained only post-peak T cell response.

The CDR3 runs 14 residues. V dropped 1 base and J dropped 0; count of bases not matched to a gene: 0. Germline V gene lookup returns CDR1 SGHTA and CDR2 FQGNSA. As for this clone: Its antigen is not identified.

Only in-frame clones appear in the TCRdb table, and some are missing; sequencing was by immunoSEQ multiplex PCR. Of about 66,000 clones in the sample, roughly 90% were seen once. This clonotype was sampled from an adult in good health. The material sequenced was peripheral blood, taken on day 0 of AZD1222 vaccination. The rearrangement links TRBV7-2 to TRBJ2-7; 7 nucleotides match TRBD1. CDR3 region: CASSLGTGSYEQYF. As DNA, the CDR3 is TGTGCCAGCAGCTTAGGGACAGGCTCCTACGAGCAGTACTTC.